Sequencing of this TCR beta chain was carried out in a study of shared clonotypes between healthy human individuals. As for the study in general: Three plates each covered CD4 naive and memory; CD8 naive two, CD8 memory one.

Only in-frame clones appear in the TCRdb table, and some are missing; sequencing was by immunoSEQ multiplex PCR. The table lists 1.4 million or so clones, 98% of them singletons. What was sequenced was naive CD4+ T cells sorted from blood. Sample subset: CD45RA+ positively selected. The TCR was taken from a man between 25 and 39 years old in good health.

DNA for the CDR3: TGCGCCAGCAGCTTGGTAGGGAAAAAGACCGGGGAGCTGTTTTTT. As protein: CASSLVGKKTGELFF. The chain joins TRBV5-1 to TRBJ2-2; D unclear. The V gene lost 0 bases and the J gene lost 5 bases, with 11 bases spanning the gap. Germline V gene data show CDR1 as SGHRS and CDR2 as YFSETQ. The CDR3 has 15 residues.